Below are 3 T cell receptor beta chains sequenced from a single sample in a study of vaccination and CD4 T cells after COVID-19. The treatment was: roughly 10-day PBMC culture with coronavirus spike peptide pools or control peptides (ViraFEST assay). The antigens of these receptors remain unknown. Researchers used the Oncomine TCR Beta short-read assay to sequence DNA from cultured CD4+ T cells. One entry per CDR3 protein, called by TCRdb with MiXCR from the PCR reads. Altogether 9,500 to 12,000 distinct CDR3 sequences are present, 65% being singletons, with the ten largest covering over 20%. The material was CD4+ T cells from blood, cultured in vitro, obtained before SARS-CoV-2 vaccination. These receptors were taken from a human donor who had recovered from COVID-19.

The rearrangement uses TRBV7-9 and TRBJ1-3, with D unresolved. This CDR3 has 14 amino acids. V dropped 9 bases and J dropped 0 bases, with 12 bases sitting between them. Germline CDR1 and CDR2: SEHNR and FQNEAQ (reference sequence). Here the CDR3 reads CASEPSSSGNTIYF. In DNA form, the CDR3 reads TGTGCCAGTGAGCCTAGCTCCTCTGGAAACACCATATATTTT.

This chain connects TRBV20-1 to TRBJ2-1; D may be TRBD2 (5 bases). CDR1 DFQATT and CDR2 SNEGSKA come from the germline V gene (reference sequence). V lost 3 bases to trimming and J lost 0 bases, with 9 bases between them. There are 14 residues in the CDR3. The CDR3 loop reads CSASRRSSYNEQFF. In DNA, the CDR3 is TGCAGTGCTAGCAGGAGGAGCTCCTACAATGAGCAGTTCTTC.

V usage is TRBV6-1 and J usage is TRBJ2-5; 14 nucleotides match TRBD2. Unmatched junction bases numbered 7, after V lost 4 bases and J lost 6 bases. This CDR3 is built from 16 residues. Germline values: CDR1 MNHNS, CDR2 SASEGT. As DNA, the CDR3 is TGTGCCAGCAGTGCTGGGACTAGCGGGAGCTTAAAGACCCAGTACTTC. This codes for CASSAGTSGSLKTQYF.